Shown below are 12 T cell receptor beta chains from a single sample sequenced in a study of regulatory T cells in long-lasting Graves disease. CDR3-region Arm-PCR and iRepertoire HTBI primers produced the TCR beta libraries. TCRdb analysed the multiplex PCR reads with MiXCR anew, one entry per CDR3 protein. The sample lists 310,000 or so distinct CDR3 sequences; roughly a fifth were seen once. The time point denotes: persistent/refractory GD, antithyroid drugs over 5 years with positive TRAb. PBMCs provided the RNA from which the TCR library was made. The sequenced sample was peripheral blood mononuclear cells (PBMCs), obtained when the disease was refractory, from a patient treated with antithyroid drugs. These receptors were taken from a female donor with Graves disease.

This clonotype was detected ten times or more. The chain carries TRBV12-3 or TRBV12-4 and TRBJ2-7; no clear D gene. The CDR3 is made up of 16 amino acids. Trimming removed 3 bases at V and 0 bases at J, with 15 bases between. The CDR3 DNA sequence: TGTGCCAGCAGTTTGGCCCGGAGAGTTCCCTCCTACGAGCAGTACTTC. Translation: CASSLARRVPSYEQYF.

V usage is TRBV27 and J usage is TRBJ1-2; tentatively, D is TRBD1 (5 bases). V was trimmed by 6 bases and J by 10 bases, leaving 21 bases between them. This CDR3 is built from 14 residues. Per the germline V gene, CDR1 is MNHEY and CDR2 is SMNVEV (reference sequence). CDR3 sequence (DNA): TGTGCCAGCAGCCCGTTAGGGGCGGCTCCTTACTACACCTTC. Its translation is CASSPLGAAPYYTF.

The sample holds many counts of this clonotype. The chain joins TRBV29-1 to TRBJ2-5; perhaps TRBD1 as D (6 bases). Germline CDR1 SQVTM, CDR2 ANQGSEA. The CDR3 is made up of 13 amino acids. The ends were cut back, 4 bases at V and 5 bases at J, with 14 bases in the middle. The CDR3 coding sequence is TGCAGCGTTGGTACAGGGCAAGATGAGACCCAGTACTTC. It codes for CSVGTGQDETQYF.

This clonotype appeared once. This rearrangement joins TRBV7-6 to TRBJ2-2; 10 bases map to TRBD1. Germline CDR1 and CDR2: SGHVS and FNYEAQ. V was clipped by 5 bases and J by 6 bases; unmatched bases: 12. The length of the CDR3 is 17 residues. CDR3 nucleotides: TGTGCCAGCAGCCATCGGAGGACAGGGGGAAAGGCCGGGGAGCTGTTTTTT. The encoded protein is CASSHRRTGGKAGELFF.

At least ten counts were recorded for this clonotype. V usage is TRBV3-1 and J usage is TRBJ1-1; unclear D gene. The CDR3 is 13 residues long. The V gene's germline CDR1 is LGHDT and CDR2 YNNKEL (reference sequence). V was shortened by 2 bases and J by 5 bases, with 9 bases between the two germline ends. The CDR3 coding sequence is TGTGCCAGCAGCCAAAGGGAACGGACTGAAGCTTTCTTT. Protein: CASSQRERTEAFF. The full variable domain, rest sourced from reference TRBV3-1 and TRBJ1-1, is DTAVSQTPKYLVTQMGNDKSIKCEQNLGHDTMYWYKQDSKKFLKIMFSYNNKELIINETVPNRFSPKSPDKAHLNLHINSLELGDSAVYFCASSQRERTEAFFGQGTRLTVV.

In this sample, this clonotype turned up many times. This chain uses TRBV12-5 with TRBJ2-1, with 7 bases lining up with TRBD2. Germline CDR1 reads LGHNT; CDR2 reads FRNRAP. The CDR3 consists of 16 residues. V lost 6 bases, J lost 0 bases, and 8 bases stayed unmatched. The CDR3 sequence: CASGPSPSGSYNEQFF. As DNA, the CDR3 is TGTGCTAGTGGACCCTCCCCTAGCGGCTCCTACAATGAGCAGTTCTTC.

The rearrangement links TRBV7-9 to TRBJ1-3; D gene uncertain. Trimming took 4 bases from V and 6 from J, leaving 13 bases between them. Germline V gene sequence: CDR1 SEHNR, CDR2 FQNEAQ (reference sequence). The CDR3 sequence is 14 residues long. This CDR3 is CASSSRVVKNTIYF. In DNA form, the CDR3 reads TGTGCCAGCAGCTCCCGGGTCGTGAAAAACACCATATATTTT.

This clonotype was observed at least ten times. The chain is built from TRBV27 and TRBJ1-4, with 8 bases fitting TRBD1. The CDR3 has 14 residues. The V and J ends lost 6 bases and 6 bases, in that order; junction bases with no gene match: 6. CDR1 and CDR2 (germline): MNHEY, SMNVEV (reference sequence). The CDR3 is CASSQDREHEKLFF. The DNA for the CDR3 is TGTGCCAGCAGCCAGGACAGGGAACATGAAAAACTGTTTTTT. The entire variable domain, with the rest obtained from reference TRBV27 and TRBJ1-4, is as follows: EAQVTQNPRYLITVTGKKLTVTCSQNMNHEYMSWYRQDPGLGLRQIYYSMNVEVTDKGDVPEGYKVSRKEKRNFPLILESPSPNQTSLYFCASSQDREHEKLFFGSGTQLSVL.

At least ten counts were recorded for this clonotype. The chain uses TRBV2 and TRBJ1-1; 9 bases line up with TRBD1. With 2 bases clipped from V and 10 bases from J, the junction kept 5 bases outside the gene matches. The CDR3 has 13 residues. CDR1 SNHLY and CDR2 FYNNEI come from the germline V gene. The CDR3 coding sequence is TGTGCCAGCAGTGAAACAGGGGGCGAGGTAGCTTTCTTT. Translating gives CASSETGGEVAFF.

In this sample, this clonotype turned up many times. The gene calls are TRBV24-1 and TRBJ1-5; perhaps TRBD1 as D (6 bases). V was clipped by 10 bases and J by 0 bases, with 12 bases between them. Germline CDR1 KGHDR, CDR2 SFDVKD. This CDR3 contains 14 residues. The CDR3 reads CATSTGPSNQPQHF. CDR3 nucleotides: TGTGCCACTTCGACAGGTCCTAGCAATCAGCCCCAGCATTTT.

The sample holds a few counts of this clonotype. The V call is TRBV15, the J call TRBJ2-7, with a possible D match to TRBD1 (5 bases). Trimming left V 0 bases short and J 0 bases short, with 9 bases between. The CDR3 is made up of 15 amino acids. Germline loops: CDR1 LNHNV, CDR2 YYDKDF (reference sequence). CDR3 in DNA: TGTGCCACCAGCAGAGACAGGGTGAGCTCCTACGAGCAGTACTTC. Its protein product is CATSRDRVSSYEQYF.

This clonotype came up many times. This sequence joins TRBV28 and TRBJ1-1; TRBD1 agrees at 9 bases. This CDR3 is 13 amino acids long. V was clipped by 7 bases and J by 2 bases; unmatched bases: 2. The germline V gene has CDR1 MDHEN and CDR2 SYDVKM. CDR3: CASKTGGNTEAFF. The CDR3 DNA reads as TGTGCCAGCAAAACAGGGGGCAACACTGAAGCTTTCTTT.